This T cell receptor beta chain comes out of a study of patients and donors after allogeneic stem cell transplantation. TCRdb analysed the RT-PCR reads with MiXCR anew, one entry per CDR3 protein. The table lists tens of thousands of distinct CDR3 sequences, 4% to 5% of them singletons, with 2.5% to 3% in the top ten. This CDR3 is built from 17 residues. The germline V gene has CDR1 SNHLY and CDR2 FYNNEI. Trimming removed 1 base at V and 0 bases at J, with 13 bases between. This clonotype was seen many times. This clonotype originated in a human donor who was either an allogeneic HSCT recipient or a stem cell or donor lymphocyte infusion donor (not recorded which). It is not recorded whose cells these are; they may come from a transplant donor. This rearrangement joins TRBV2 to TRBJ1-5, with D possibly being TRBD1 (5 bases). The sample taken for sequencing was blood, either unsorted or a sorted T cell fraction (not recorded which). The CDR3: CASSEGQGISSNQPQHF. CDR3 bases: TGTGCCAGCAGTGAAGGGCAGGGAATATCTAGCAATCAGCCCCAGCATTTT.